The sequence of this TCR beta chain was determined in a study of blood T cell repertoires in COVID-19. In the study overall: There were acute and convalescent COVID-19 samples, and they came from the United States, Italy and Spain. PBMCs, B-cell-depleted T cells, or T cells provided the cDNA or gDNA that made up the material.

As handled by the study authors: The assay estimated nucleated cells by amplifying reference gene primers. The data were produced by immunoSEQ multiplex PCR, yet TCRdb's version contains in-frame clones alone and is incomplete. V, J and clone size are those of that table, while D and trimming were read from the DNA. This sample yields 95,000 to 150,000 clones, of which 88% are seen a single time; 7.6% belongs to the top ten. This clone appeared a single time. This sequence originates from a man over 45 with acute or convalescent COVID-19. Sequencing used peripheral blood.

The CDR3 DNA is TGTGCCAGCAGCTATACCCCTAGAGGGAGGGACGAGCAGTACTTC. As protein: CASSYTPRGRDEQYF. V usage is TRBV5-4 and J usage is TRBJ2-7; TRBD2 aligns across 7 bases. In germline, CDR1 is SGHNT, CDR2 YYREEE (reference sequence). The CDR3 totals 15 residues. Trimming at V came to 3 bases and at J to 5 bases, leaving 11 bases not matched to a gene.